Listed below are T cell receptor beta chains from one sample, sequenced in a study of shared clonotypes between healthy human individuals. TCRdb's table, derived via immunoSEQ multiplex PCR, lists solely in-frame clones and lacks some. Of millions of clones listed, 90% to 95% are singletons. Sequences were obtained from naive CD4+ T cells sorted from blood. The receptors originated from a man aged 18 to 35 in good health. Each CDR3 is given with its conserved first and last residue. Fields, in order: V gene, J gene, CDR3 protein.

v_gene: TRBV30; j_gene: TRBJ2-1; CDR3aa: CAWTKDRGTFEQFF
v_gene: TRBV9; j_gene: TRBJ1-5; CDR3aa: CASGKTGGQPQHF
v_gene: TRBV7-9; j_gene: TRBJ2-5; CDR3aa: CASSPDGPQETQYF
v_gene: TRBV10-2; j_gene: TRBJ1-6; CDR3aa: CASSEMTQVRGPLHF
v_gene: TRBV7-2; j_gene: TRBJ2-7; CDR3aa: CASSSPAYEQYF
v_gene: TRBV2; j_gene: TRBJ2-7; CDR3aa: CASRKEGPTYEQYF
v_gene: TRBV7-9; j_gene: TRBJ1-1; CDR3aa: CASSDRGQGDEKSRAFF
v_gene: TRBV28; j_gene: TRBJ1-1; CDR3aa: CASTRRQGAAAFF
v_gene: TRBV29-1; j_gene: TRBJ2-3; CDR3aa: CSVERTSTDTQYF
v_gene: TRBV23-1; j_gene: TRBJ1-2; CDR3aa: CASPLRERSVYGYTF
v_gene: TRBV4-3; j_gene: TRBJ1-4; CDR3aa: CASSYRVASGEKLFF
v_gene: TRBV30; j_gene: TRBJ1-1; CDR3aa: CAWEGQMNTEAFF
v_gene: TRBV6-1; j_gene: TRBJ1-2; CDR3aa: CASSPGAGPRRGYTF
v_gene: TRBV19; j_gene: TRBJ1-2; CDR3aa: CASSIKGTNYGYTF
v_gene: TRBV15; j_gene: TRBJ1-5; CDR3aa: CATSRVGYQPQHF
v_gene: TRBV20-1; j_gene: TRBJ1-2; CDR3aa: CSANRDGYTF
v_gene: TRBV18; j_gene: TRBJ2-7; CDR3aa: CASSQGLAGLSYEQYF
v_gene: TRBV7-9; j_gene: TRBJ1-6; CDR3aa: CASSSEGGLASPLHF
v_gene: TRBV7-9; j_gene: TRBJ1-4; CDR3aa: CASSLRDEKLFF
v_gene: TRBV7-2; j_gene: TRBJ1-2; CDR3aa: CASSPGGYYGYTF
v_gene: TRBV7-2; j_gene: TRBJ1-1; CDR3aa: CASSQPVLNTEAFF
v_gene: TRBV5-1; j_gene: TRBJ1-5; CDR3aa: CASSLDGFAGQPQHF
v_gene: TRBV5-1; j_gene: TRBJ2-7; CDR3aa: CASSLGTSGDEQYF
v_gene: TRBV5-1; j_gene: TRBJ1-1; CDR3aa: CASSLDGIQAFF
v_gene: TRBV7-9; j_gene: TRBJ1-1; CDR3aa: CASSPQTGPETEAFF
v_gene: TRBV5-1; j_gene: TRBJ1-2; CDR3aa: CASSFGIGYTF
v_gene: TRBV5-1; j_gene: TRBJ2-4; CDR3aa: CASSLAGPSKNIQYF
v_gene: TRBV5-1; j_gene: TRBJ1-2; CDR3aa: CASSLELGNYGYTF
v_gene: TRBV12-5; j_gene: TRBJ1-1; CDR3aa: CASSFPPSEAFF
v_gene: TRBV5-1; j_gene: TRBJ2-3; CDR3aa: CASSTTQGGGTDTQYF
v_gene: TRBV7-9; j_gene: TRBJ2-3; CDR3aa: CASSLTSGGASRTDTQYF
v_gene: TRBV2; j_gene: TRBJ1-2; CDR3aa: CASSGQGLGYTF
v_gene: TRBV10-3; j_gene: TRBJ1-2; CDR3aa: CAISESPRVGDGYTF
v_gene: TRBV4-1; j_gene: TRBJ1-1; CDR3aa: CASSQFYRSEAFF
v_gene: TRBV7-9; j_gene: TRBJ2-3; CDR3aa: CASSSLSGRGTDTQYF
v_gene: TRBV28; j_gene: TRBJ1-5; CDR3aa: CASSLLQSNQPQHF
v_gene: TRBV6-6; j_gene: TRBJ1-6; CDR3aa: CASTRLKNSPLHF
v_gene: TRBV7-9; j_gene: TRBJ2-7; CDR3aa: CASSLARGYNYEQYF
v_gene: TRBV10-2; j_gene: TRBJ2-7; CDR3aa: CASSYLAEEQYF
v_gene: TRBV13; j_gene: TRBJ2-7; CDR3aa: CASSSRRTGRGYEQYF
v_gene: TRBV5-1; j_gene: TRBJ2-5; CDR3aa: CASSDLDDRWETQYF
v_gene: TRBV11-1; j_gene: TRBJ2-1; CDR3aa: CASSTRTSGGMGYNEQFF
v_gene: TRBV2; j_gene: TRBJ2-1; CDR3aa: CASSFRTEQFF
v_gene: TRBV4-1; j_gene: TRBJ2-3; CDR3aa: CASSQPLTDTQYF
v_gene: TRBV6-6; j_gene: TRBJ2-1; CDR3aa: CASKLREWWDEQFF
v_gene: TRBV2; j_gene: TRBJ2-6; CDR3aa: CASIQGNTGANVLTF
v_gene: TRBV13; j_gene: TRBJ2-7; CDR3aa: CASSSSPERKVNYEQYF
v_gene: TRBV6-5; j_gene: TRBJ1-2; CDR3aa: CASSYAEAYGYTF
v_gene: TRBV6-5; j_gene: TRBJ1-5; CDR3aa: CASRGRNNQPQHF
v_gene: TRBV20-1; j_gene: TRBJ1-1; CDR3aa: CSARRDTEAFF
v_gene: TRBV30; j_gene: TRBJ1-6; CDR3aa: CAWSPRHGDSPLHF